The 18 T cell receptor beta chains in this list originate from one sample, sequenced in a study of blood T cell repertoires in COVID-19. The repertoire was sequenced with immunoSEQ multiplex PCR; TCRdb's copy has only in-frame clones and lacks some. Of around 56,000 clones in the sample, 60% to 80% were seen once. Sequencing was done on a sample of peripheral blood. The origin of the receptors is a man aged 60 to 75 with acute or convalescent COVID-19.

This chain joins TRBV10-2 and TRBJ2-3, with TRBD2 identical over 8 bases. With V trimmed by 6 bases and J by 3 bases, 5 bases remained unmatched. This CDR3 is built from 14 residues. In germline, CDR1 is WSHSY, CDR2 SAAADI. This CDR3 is CASRPGLETDTQYF. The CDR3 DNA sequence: TGCGCCAGCAGACCGGGACTAGAAACAGATACGCAGTATTTT.

The CDR3 is CASKGVFYYGYTF. CDR3 in DNA: TGTGCCAGCAAGGGGGTATTCTACTATGGCTACACCTTC. The chain employs TRBV2 and TRBJ1-2, with D perhaps TRBD1 (6 bases). CDR3 length: 13 amino acids. The V gene's germline CDR1 is SNHLY and CDR2 FYNNEI. V was pared by 7 bases and J by 3 bases, with 12 bases between.

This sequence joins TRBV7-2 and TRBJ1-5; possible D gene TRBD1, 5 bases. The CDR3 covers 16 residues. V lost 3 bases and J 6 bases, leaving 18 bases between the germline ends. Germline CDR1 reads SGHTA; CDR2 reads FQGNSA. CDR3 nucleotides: TGTGCCAGCAGCTTGGTTGCAGGACAATCCAGTCAGCCCCAGCATTTT. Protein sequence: CASSLVAGQSSQPQHF. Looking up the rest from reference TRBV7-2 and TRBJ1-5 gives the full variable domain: GAGVSQSPSNKVTEKGKDVELRCDPISGHTALYWYRQSLGQGLEFLIYFQGNSAPDKSGLPSDRFSAERTGGSVSTLTIQRTQQEDSAVYLCASSLVAGQSSQPQHFGDGTRLSIL.

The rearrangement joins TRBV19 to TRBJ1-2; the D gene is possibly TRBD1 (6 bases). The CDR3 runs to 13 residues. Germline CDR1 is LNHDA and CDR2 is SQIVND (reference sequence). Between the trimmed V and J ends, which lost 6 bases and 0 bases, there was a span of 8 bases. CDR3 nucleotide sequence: TGTGCCAGTAGCCGGGACACTAACTATGGCTACACCTTC. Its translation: CASSRDTNYGYTF.

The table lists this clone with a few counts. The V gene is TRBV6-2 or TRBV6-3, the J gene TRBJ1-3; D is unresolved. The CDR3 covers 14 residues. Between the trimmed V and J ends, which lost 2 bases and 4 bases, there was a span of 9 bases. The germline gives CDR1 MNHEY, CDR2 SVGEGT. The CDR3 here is CASSYKAGGNTIYF. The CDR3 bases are TGTGCCAGCAGTTACAAGGCGGGCGGAAACACCATATATTTT.

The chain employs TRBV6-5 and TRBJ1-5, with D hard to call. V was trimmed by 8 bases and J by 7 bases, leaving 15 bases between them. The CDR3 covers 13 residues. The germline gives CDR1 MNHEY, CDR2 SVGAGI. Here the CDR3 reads CASAQGDTQPQHF. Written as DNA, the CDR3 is TGTGCCAGCGCGCAAGGAGATACCCAGCCCCAGCATTTT.

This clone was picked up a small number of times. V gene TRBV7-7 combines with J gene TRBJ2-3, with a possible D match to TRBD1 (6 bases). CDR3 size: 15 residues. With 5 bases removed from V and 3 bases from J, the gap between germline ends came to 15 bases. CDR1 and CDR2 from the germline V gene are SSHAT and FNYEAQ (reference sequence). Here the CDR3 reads CASSQQGQLTDTQYF. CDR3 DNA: TGTGCCAGCAGCCAGCAAGGACAGTTGACAGATACGCAGTATTTT.

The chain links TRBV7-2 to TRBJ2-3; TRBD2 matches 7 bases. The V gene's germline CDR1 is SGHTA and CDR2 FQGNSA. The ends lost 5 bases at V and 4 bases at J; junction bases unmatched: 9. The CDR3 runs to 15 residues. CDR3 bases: TGTGCCAGCAGCCTCCAGATGGGGGGGGCAGATACGCAGTATTTT. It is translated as CASSLQMGGADTQYF.

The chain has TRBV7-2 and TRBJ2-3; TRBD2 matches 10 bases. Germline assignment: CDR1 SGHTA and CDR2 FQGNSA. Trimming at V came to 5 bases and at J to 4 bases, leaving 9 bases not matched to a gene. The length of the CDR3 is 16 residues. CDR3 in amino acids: CASSPLAGGRSDTQYF. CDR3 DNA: TGTGCCAGCAGCCCTTTAGCGGGGGGCCGATCAGATACGCAGTATTTT.

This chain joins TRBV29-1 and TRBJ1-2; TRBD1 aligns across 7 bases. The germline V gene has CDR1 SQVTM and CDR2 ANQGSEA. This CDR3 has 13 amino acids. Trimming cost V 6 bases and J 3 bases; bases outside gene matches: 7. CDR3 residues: CSVKTGTYYGYTF. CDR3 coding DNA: TGCAGCGTAAAGACAGGGACCTACTATGGCTACACCTTC.

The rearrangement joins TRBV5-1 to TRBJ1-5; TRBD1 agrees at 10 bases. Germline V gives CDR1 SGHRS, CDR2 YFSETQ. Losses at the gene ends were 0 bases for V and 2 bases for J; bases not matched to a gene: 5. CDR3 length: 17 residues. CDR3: CASSLDRQGAGNQPQHF. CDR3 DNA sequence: TGCGCCAGCAGCTTGGACCGACAGGGGGCAGGCAATCAGCCCCAGCATTTT. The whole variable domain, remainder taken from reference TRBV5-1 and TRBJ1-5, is KAGVTQTPRYLIKTRGQQVTLSCSPISGHRSVSWYQQTPGQGLQFLFEYFSETQRNKGNFPGRFSGRQFSNSRSEMNVSTLELGDSALYLCASSLDRQGAGNQPQHFGDGTRLSIL.

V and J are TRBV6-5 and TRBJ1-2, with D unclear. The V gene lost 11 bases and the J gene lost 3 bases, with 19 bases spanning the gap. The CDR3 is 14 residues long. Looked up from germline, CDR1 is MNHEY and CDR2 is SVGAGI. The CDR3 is CAGKVDIPDYGYTF. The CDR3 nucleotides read TGTGCCGGCAAAGTTGACATCCCGGACTATGGCTACACCTTC.

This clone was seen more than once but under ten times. The CDR3 DNA reads as TGCGCCAGCAGCTTGGAGCCGTCAGGGGGATATCCCTACGAGCAGTACTTC. Translating gives CASSLEPSGGYPYEQYF. The V and J genes are TRBV5-1 and TRBJ2-7; 7 nucleotides agree with TRBD1. This CDR3 region has 17 residues. The germline CDR1 and CDR2 sequences are SGHRS and YFSETQ. J was trimmed by 2 bases and V by 0 bases; bases with no gene match: 11.

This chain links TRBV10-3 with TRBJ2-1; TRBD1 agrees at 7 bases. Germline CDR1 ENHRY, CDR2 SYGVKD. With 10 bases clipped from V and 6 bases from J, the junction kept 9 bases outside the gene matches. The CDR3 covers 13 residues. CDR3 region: CATVQGNVNEQFF. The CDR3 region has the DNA TGTGCCACCGTACAGGGGAATGTCAATGAGCAGTTCTTC.

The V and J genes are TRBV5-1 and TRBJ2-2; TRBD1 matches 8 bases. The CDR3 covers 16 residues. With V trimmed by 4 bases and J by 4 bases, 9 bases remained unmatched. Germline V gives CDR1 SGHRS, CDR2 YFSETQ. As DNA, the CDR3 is TGCGCCAGCAGCGCCCCGGGACAGGAAGCCACCGGGGAGCTGTTTTTT. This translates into CASSAPGQEATGELFF.

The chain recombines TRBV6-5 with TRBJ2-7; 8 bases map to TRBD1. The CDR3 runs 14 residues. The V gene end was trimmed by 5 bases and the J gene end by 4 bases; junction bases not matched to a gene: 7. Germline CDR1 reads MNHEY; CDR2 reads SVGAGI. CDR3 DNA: TGTGCCAGCAGTCCCGGACAGGGTGGGTACGAGCAGTACTTC. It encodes CASSPGQGGYEQYF.

As DNA, the CDR3 is TGTGCCTCCCAAGGCGAGAGGACAGGGAGGACCTATGGCTACACCTTC. Translated: CASQGERTGRTYGYTF. The V call is TRBV30, the J call TRBJ1-2, with 8 bases lining up with TRBD1. V shed 7 bases, J shed 4 bases, and the junction held 17 bases outside the gene matches. The CDR3 extends over 16 amino acids. Germline CDR1 is GTSNPN and CDR2 is SVGIG (reference sequence).

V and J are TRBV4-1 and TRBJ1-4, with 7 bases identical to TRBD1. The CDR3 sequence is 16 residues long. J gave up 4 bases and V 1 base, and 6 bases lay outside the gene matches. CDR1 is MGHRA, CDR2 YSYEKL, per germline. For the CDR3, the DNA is TGCGCCAGCAGCCAAGCCTCGGCAGGGGGTAATGAAAAACTGTTTTTT. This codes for CASSQASAGGNEKLFF.